The 17 T cell receptor beta chains reported below all come from one sample, sequenced in a study of T cells in localized non-small cell lung cancer. Here immunoSEQ multiplex PCR was the method, and the copy in TCRdb shows in-frame clones only, minus some. Among 45,000 to 55,000 clones listed, about 72% were seen once. This sample comprised peripheral blood, obtained before any cancer treatment. These receptors were obtained from a man between 40 and 70 years old with stage I squamous cell lung carcinoma.

The rearrangement joins TRBV7-9 to TRBJ1-1; TRBD1 matches 7 bases. The CDR3 extends over 14 amino acids. V gave up 7 bases and J gave up 1 base; unmatched junction bases: 6. Germline V gene data show CDR1 as SEHNR and CDR2 as FQNEAQ (reference sequence). The CDR3 nucleotides read TGTGCCAGCACCCCGGACAGGAGGAACACTGAAGCTTTCTTT. Translating it yields CASTPDRRNTEAFF.

This clone was counted once. V gene TRBV28 combines with J gene TRBJ2-1; possible D gene TRBD2, 5 bases. V gave up 6 bases and J gave up 15 bases, with 15 bases separating them. The CDR3 runs to 11 residues. Germline CDR1 is MDHEN and CDR2 is SYDVKM. The CDR3: CASSWPGVPFF. As DNA, the CDR3 is TGTGCCAGCAGCTGGCCCGGGGTGCCGTTCTTC. Supplemented by reference TRBV28 and TRBJ2-1, the full variable domain reads DVKVTQSSRYLVKRTGEKVFLECVQDMDHENMFWYRQDPGLGLRLIYFSYDVKMKEKGDIPEGYSVSREKKERFSLILESASTNQTSMYLCASSWPGVPFFGPGTRLTVL.

This chain joins TRBV5-1 and TRBJ1-6; the match to TRBD1 covers 8 bases. This CDR3 has 18 amino acids. Germline CDR1 and CDR2: SGHRS and YFSETQ. Trimming took 4 bases from V and 1 from J; bases not matched to a gene: 10. CDR3 in amino acids: CASSPFGQGGSYNSPLHF. Here the CDR3 DNA reads TGCGCCAGCAGCCCCTTCGGACAGGGAGGATCCTATAATTCACCCCTCCACTTT.

This clone was picked up a small number of times. This chain uses TRBV21-1 with TRBJ1-5. TRBV21-1 is noted as a pseudogene. The CDR3 has 12 amino acids. CDR3 in amino acids: CASRGGNQPQHF. CDR3 in DNA: TGTGCCAGCCGGGGGGGGAATCAGCCCCAGCATTTT.

The chain joins TRBV1 to TRBJ2-5; the listed D gene, TRBD2, was not tested against the DNA. TRBV1 represents a pseudogene. This CDR3 spans 14 amino acids. Written as DNA, the CDR3 is TGCACCAGCAGCCTCTGGGGGGTCCGGGAGACCCAGTACTTC. It translates to CTSSLWGVRETQYF.

The CDR3 nucleotides are TGTGCCAGCAGCCTACGGAATGAGCAGTTCTTC. It is translated as CASSLRNEQFF. This chain links TRBV16 with TRBJ2-1, with D hard to call. Germline CDR1 is KGHSY and CDR2 is FQNENV. This CDR3 comprises 11 residues. V was cut by 4 bases and J by 7 bases, with 5 bases left in between.

The V call is TRBV5-6, the J call TRBJ1-4; no definite D call. The length of the CDR3 is 18 residues. Trimming removed 4 bases at V and 0 bases at J, with 19 bases between. Germline V gene data show CDR1 as SGHDT and CDR2 as YYEEEE. CDR3: CASSRKPAGVATNEKLFF. The CDR3 DNA reads as TGTGCCAGCAGCAGGAAACCCGCCGGGGTTGCAACTAATGAAAAACTGTTTTTT.

V gene TRBV5-1 combines with J gene TRBJ2-7; no definite D call. The CDR3 has 15 residues. The V and J ends lost 2 bases and 0 bases respectively, with 12 bases between them. CDR1 is SGHRS, CDR2 YFSETQ, per germline. The CDR3 bases are TGCGCCAGCAGCTTTGGGCCTACTAACTCCTACGAGCAGTACTTC. This gives the protein CASSFGPTNSYEQYF.

In its sample, this clone was seen once. The V call is TRBV29-1, the J call TRBJ2-5, with D perhaps TRBD1 (6 bases). Germline values: CDR1 SQVTM, CDR2 ANQGSEA. V was trimmed by 7 bases and J by 1 base, leaving 13 bases between them. CDR3 length: 13 amino acids. CDR3 nucleotide sequence: TGCAGCGCGGACCCGACAGGCCAAGAGACCCAGTACTTC. It is translated as CSADPTGQETQYF.

This clone was recorded a few times. This chain links TRBV30 with TRBJ1-1; D call uncertain. With 0 bases removed from V and 8 bases from J, the gap between germline ends came to 10 bases. The germline CDR1 and CDR2 sequences are GTSNPN and SVGIG (reference sequence). This CDR3 has 12 residues. The CDR3 coding sequence is TGTGCCTGGAGTGTCGATGGGAGGGAAGCTTTCTTT. Protein product: CAWSVDGREAFF.

The rearrangement uses TRBV30 and TRBJ1-2, with 11 bases matching TRBD1. The CDR3 spans 16 residues. V gave up 2 bases and J gave up 2 bases; unmatched junction bases: 7. The germline gives CDR1 GTSNPN, CDR2 SVGIG (reference sequence). The CDR3 loop is CAWSRGTGGKNYGYTF. CDR3 nucleotides: TGTGCCTGGAGTCGAGGGACAGGGGGAAAAAACTATGGCTACACCTTC.

This chain joins TRBV6-4 and TRBJ2-1, with D unclear. The CDR3 extends over 13 amino acids. V shed 5 bases and J shed 12 bases, with 17 bases lying between them. CDR1 and CDR2 (germline): MRHNA, SNTAGT. The CDR3 is CASSNSLTTLQFF. The CDR3 DNA reads TGTGCCAGCAGTAATAGTTTGACAACCCTGCAGTTCTTC.

This sequence joins TRBV11-3 and TRBJ2-1, with D tentatively TRBD2 (6 bases). Trimming shortened V by 6 bases and J by 6 bases, and 12 bases separated the two germline ends. The CDR3 sequence is 13 residues long. Germline values: CDR1 SGHNT, CDR2 YENEEA. The CDR3 sequence is CASRHSGGNEQFF. CDR3 bases: TGTGCCAGCAGACATTCCGGGGGCAATGAGCAGTTCTTC. The full variable domain, with the rest looked up from reference TRBV11-3 and TRBJ2-1, is EAGVVQSPRYKIIEKKQPVAFWCNPISGHNTLYWYLQNLGQGPELLIRYENEEAVDDSQLPKDRFSAERLKGVDSTLKIQPAELGDSAVYLCASRHSGGNEQFFGPGTRLTVL.

The chain links TRBV9 to TRBJ1-1, with D maybe TRBD1 (5 bases). Trimming pared 3 bases from V and 0 bases from J, leaving 15 bases between. Germline V CDR1 and CDR2: SGDLS, YYNGEE. The length of the CDR3 is 16 residues. CDR3 sequence reads: CASSEGRTLMNTEAFF. The CDR3 DNA is TGTGCCAGCAGCGAGGGACGGACCTTAATGAACACTGAAGCTTTCTTT.

The chain carries TRBV6-1 and TRBJ2-5; tentatively, D is TRBD2 (6 bases). The CDR3 extends over 14 amino acids. Trimming shortened V by 3 bases and J by 5 bases, and 13 bases separated the two germline ends. Germline V CDR1 and CDR2: MNHNS, SASEGT. The CDR3 DNA is TGTGCCAGCAGTGATCTGGGGGGACGGGAGACCCAGTACTTC. The encoded protein is CASSDLGGRETQYF.

The V call is TRBV6-1, the J call TRBJ1-5; possible D gene TRBD1, 5 bases. The CDR3 has 15 amino acids. The germline gives CDR1 MNHNS, CDR2 SASEGT. V was pared by 7 bases and J by 7 bases, with 20 bases between. The CDR3 here is CASTPEAGAGQPQHF. CDR3 DNA sequence: TGTGCCAGCACCCCTGAGGCCGGGGCGGGCCAGCCCCAGCATTTT.

The chain couples TRBV28 to TRBJ1-5; no reliable D call. Germline lookup yields CDR1 MDHEN and CDR2 SYDVKM. The length of the CDR3 is 11 residues. Trimming cost V 2 bases and J 14 bases, with 10 bases left between them. This CDR3 reads CASSLGMVEHF. DNA for the CDR3: TGTGCCAGCAGTTTAGGTATGGTGGAGCATTTT. Variable domain in full (rest from reference TRBV28 and TRBJ1-5): DVKVTQSSRYLVKRTGEKVFLECVQDMDHENMFWYRQDPGLGLRLIYFSYDVKMKEKGDIPEGYSVSREKKERFSLILESASTNQTSMYLCASSLGMVEHFGDGTRLSIL.